This is a list of T cell receptor beta chains from one sample in a study of yellow fever vaccine responses in identical twins. A single record per CDR3 protein comes from TCRdb applying MiXCR to the RT-PCR reads. The data show more than 700 distinct CDR3 sequences, with around 81% seen just once and approximately 16% held by the top ten. The sequencing used T cells from blood (PBMCs), unsorted or a sorted subset (not recorded which), collected before or after yellow fever vaccination (not recorded which). These receptor sequences come from a female donor who received the yellow fever vaccine. Each CDR3 is given with its conserved first and last residue. The D gene is left open where the match is weak. Not all rows give a size; the values are once, few, many and, for expanded clones, a class.

>TRBD1|TRBJ1-1|17|.|TRBV11-1
TGTGCCAGCAGCACTGGAGGGGGTGTGACAGGGGGCACTGAAGCTTTCTTT
CASSTGGGVTGGTEAFF
>TRBD2|TRBJ2-3|17|.|TRBV28
TGTGCCAGCAGTTTCGGGTTAGGAGCGGGAGTTGGGGATACGCAGTATTTT
CASSFGLGAGVGDTQYF
>TRBD1|TRBJ1-1|14|.|TRBV10-3
TGTGCCATCAGTTTCACAGGGGGAGACACTGAAGCTTTCTTT
CAISFTGGDTEAFF
>TRBD1|TRBJ1-5|15|once|TRBV10-1
TGCGCCAGCAATAACAGGGGAAGAACTGGTCAGCCCCAGCATTTT
CASNNRGRTGQPQHF
>.|TRBJ2-1|12|.|TRBV11-3
TGTGCCAAGGGGTCGTGGGGGGATGAGCAGTTCTTC
CAKGSWGDEQFF
>.|TRBJ2-5|10|.|TRBV29-1
TGCAGTATAGGAGTCTGGGCCCAGTACTTC
CSIGVWAQYF
>.|TRBJ2-7|15|.|TRBV4-3
TGCGCCAGCAGCCAAGTTGCAGACCTCTCCTACGAGCAGTACTTC
CASSQVADLSYEQYF
>.|TRBJ1-5|13|.|TRBV4-1
TGCGCCAGCAGCCAAGGGGGGAATCAGCCCCAGCATTTT
CASSQGGNQPQHF
>.|TRBJ1-3|14|.|TRBV18
TGTGCCAGCTCACCAAAGGACAGTAGAAACACCATATATTTT
CASSPKDSRNTIYF
>.|TRBJ2-3|16|.|TRBV5-6
TGTGCCAGCAGCTGGACCCTCCTCACTAGCAGGGATACGCAGTATTTT
CASSWTLLTSRDTQYF
>.|TRBJ2-1|11|.|TRBV6-1
TGTGCCAGTAGAGGGGGGAATGAGCAGTTCTTC
CASRGGNEQFF
>.|TRBJ2-1|13|.|TRBV11-3
TGTGCCAGCAGCTCCGGGGGCGTGGGTGAGCAGTTCTTC
CASSSGGVGEQFF
>.|TRBJ1-2|13|.|TRBV6-1
TGTGCCAGCATGGGCCCAGCAAGCTATGGCTACACCTTC
CASMGPASYGYTF
>.|TRBJ1-6|15|.|TRBV10-3
TGTGCCATCAGTGAGTCGGTAGGACAGAATTCACCCCTCCACTTT
CAISESVGQNSPLHF
>.|TRBJ2-7|11|.|TRBV13
TGTGCCAGCAAGGGAGGGGGCGAGCAGTACTTC
CASKGGGEQYF
>.|TRBJ1-6|15|.|TRBV7-8
TGTGCCAGCAGCTCGACCGGGGGGGGAAGCTCACCCCTCCACTTT
CASSSTGGGSSPLHF
>.|TRBJ1-2|15|.|TRBV15
TGTGCCACCAGCAGATCTCCGGGACACGGCTATGGCTACACCTTC
CATSRSPGHGYGYTF
>.|TRBJ1-2|13|.|TRBV10-1
TGCGCCAGCAGTGAGTCGGGGAGGTATGGCTACACCTTC
CASSESGRYGYTF
>.|TRBJ1-1|13|.|TRBV11-1
TGTGCCAGCAGCACTGGACTGAACACTGAAGCTTTCTTT
CASSTGLNTEAFF
>.|TRBJ2-3|16|.|TRBV12-3/TRBV12-4
TGTGCCAGCAGCCCCCCGAGGGGTCATCACACAGATACGCAGTATTTT
CASSPPRGHHTDTQYF
>.|TRBJ1-5|15|.|TRBV2
TGTGCCAGCAGTGAAGAGGGCCAGACCAATCAGCCCCAGCATTTT
CASSEEGQTNQPQHF
>.|TRBJ1-6|15|few|TRBV4-1
TGCGCCAGCAGCCCCGGGCAGGCCCATAATTCACCCCTCCACTTT
CASSPGQAHNSPLHF
>TRBD2|TRBJ2-7|15|.|TRBV12-5
TGTGCTAGTGGTCGGGGAACTAGCGGATTCTACGAGCAGTACTTC
CASGRGTSGFYEQYF
>.|TRBJ2-3|15|once|TRBV4-2
TGTGCCAGCAGCCAAGAGGGGGCGAGCACAGATACGCAGTATTTT
CASSQEGASTDTQYF
>TRBD2|TRBJ2-5|15|.|TRBV4-1
TGCGCCAGCAGCCAAGCGAGTAGCGGGAGTCGGGCCCAGTACTTC
CASSQASSGSRAQYF
>.|TRBJ2-3|15|.|TRBV28
TGTGCCAGCAGTTTAAGCGGGCCTAGGTCAGATACGCAGTATTTT
CASSLSGPRSDTQYF
>.|TRBJ1-4|14|.|TRBV11-1
TGTGCCAGCAGCATTACGGGGGCTGGCGAAAAACTGTTTTTT
CASSITGAGEKLFF
>TRBD1|TRBJ2-1|14|.|TRBV20-1
TGCAGTGCTAGAGATGCACAGGGGAACAATGAGCAGTTCTTC
CSARDAQGNNEQFF
>.|TRBJ2-7|13|.|TRBV6-5
TGTGCCAGCAGTTACGGGGTCTCCTACGAGCAGTACTTC
CASSYGVSYEQYF
>.|TRBJ2-7|11|once|TRBV29-1
TGCAGCGTTGGTGGGCTCGGCGAGCAGTACTTC
CSVGGLGEQYF
>.|TRBJ2-1|16|.|TRBV9
TGTGCCAGCAGCGCAATTCGAGGTTCCTCCTACAATGAGCAGTTCTTC
CASSAIRGSSYNEQFF
>.|TRBJ1-5|14|.|TRBV4-3
TGCGCCAGCAGCCAAGAGCGGGGGGGTCAGCCCCAGCATTTT
CASSQERGGQPQHF
>TRBD1|TRBJ1-5|16|.|TRBV23-1
TGCGCCAGCAGTCCAGATGGGACAGGGGGCGATCAGCCCCAGCATTTT
CASSPDGTGGDQPQHF
>TRBD2|TRBJ2-2|17|few|TRBV5-1
TGCGCCAGCAGCTTATCGGGGGGTCACGGGCGCACCGGGGAGCTGTTTTTT
CASSLSGGHGRTGELFF
>.|TRBJ2-3|13|.|TRBV10-3
TGTGCCATCAGTGGGGGCAGCACAGATACGCAGTATTTT
CAISGGSTDTQYF
>TRBD2|TRBJ2-4|15|.|TRBV4-3
TGCGCCAGCAGCCAAGACGGACTAGCGGAAAACATTCAGTACTTC
CASSQDGLAENIQYF
>.|TRBJ1-2|11|.|TRBV6-5
TGTGCCAGCAGTTACCGGGACGGCTACACCTTC
CASSYRDGYTF
>.|TRBJ2-5|14|.|TRBV4-1
TGCGCCAGCAGCCAGAGGACTACCCAAGAGACCCAGTACTTC
CASSQRTTQETQYF
>TRBD1|TRBJ1-6|13|.|TRBV10-1
TGCGCCACCAGACAGGGAAGAGATTCACCCCTCCACTTT
CATRQGRDSPLHF
>.|TRBJ1-1|15|once|TRBV4-1
TGCGCCAGCAGCCAAGGGACGACAGGGAACACTGAAGCTTTCTTT
CASSQGTTGNTEAFF
>.|TRBJ1-2|15|.|TRBV15
TGTGCCACCAGCAGAGATCGGCAGTGGATCCGCGGCTACACCTTC
CATSRDRQWIRGYTF
>.|TRBJ2-7|13|.|TRBV30
TGTGCCTGGAGTGTACAGGTCAGGCACGAGCAGTACTTC
CAWSVQVRHEQYF
>.|TRBJ2-1|12|.|TRBV6-4
TGTGCCAGCAGTGCCTCGGGTCAGGAGCAGTTCTTC
CASSASGQEQFF
>.|TRBJ2-1|14|once|TRBV11-1
TGTGCCAGCACCTTATTGGCGACAGGTAGTGAGCAGTTCTTC
CASTLLATGSEQFF
>.|TRBJ1-3|14|few|TRBV4-1
TGCGCCAGCAGCCCCCTTAGCTCTGGAAACACCATATATTTT
CASSPLSSGNTIYF
>.|TRBJ1-5|13|.|TRBV10-3
TGTGCCATCAGTGAGTCTGGTGGGGGAACCCAGCATTTT
CAISESGGGTQHF
>.|TRBJ1-2|14|.|TRBV30
TGTGCCTGGAGTTGGGGGGTGGGAGACTATGGCTACACCTTC
CAWSWGVGDYGYTF
>.|TRBJ1-1|13|.|TRBV4-3
TGCGCCAGCAGCCAAGAGGCAGAACGAGAAGCTTTCTTT
CASSQEAEREAFF